What follows are 6 T cell receptor beta chains derived from one specimen sequenced in a study of spatial heterogeneity in lung cancer. MiXCR was run by TCRdb on the 5' RACE reads, yielding one entry per CDR3 protein. The table records approximately 3,100 distinct CDR3 sequences, less than 3.5% of them present only once. Time point reported: sample taken at primary tumor resection. Sequencing used lung tissue, obtained at surgery. The receptors stem from a human donor with early-stage non-small cell lung cancer.

Worth noting for this clonotype: The library was built for alpha chains, so this beta chain is an off-target read and its size means little. V is TRBV29-1 and J is TRBJ2-3; 11 nucleotides match TRBD2. The CDR3 sequence is 15 residues long. Germline V gene sequence: CDR1 SQVTM, CDR2 ANQGSEA. V was pared by 3 bases and J by 2 bases, with 4 bases of the junction left unmatched. The CDR3 is CSVELAGGPTDTQYF. CDR3 nucleotides: TGCAGCGTTGAGCTAGCGGGGGGCCCCACAGATACGCAGTATTTT.

By sample share, this clonotype is medium-sized. This beta chain lies outside the target of a library built for alpha chains; its clone size means little. This sequence joins TRBV19 and TRBJ1-5; tentatively, D is TRBD1 (5 bases). Germline lookup yields CDR1 LNHDA and CDR2 SQIVND (reference sequence). Trimming shortened V by 10 bases and J by 4 bases, and 20 bases separated the two germline ends. The CDR3 has 15 residues. The CDR3 region has the DNA TGTGCCACCTGCTTTCGGGGGGAGAGGAATCAGCCCCAGCATTTT. Translating gives CATCFRGERNQPQHF.

This clonotype has more than one count but fewer than ten. Within a library made for alpha chains, this beta chain is off target, and its count is uninformative. CDR3 bases: TGTGCTAGTGGTTTAGGACAGGACGTTAATTCACCCCTCCACTTT. Amino acid sequence: CASGLGQDVNSPLHF. The genes are TRBV12-5 and TRBJ1-6; 7 bases align to TRBD1. V was clipped by 3 bases and J by 6 bases; unmatched bases: 5. The CDR3 spans 15 residues. CDR1 and CDR2 (germline): LGHNT, FRNRAP.

Ten or more counts support this clonotype. The conserved phenylalanine or tryptophan normally closing the CDR3 is absent here, so this likely arose from a read error. The limits of the CDR3 on the DNA are not certain, so only TCRdb's listed CDR3 is given. This beta chain represents an off-target read in a library built for alpha chains; its size is of limited meaning. V usage is TRBV5-5 and J usage is TRBJ2-4; no check of the table's D call, TRBD1, against the DNA was made. The CDR3 has 13 amino acids, counting both end residues. CDR1 is SGHKS, CDR2 YYEKEE, per germline (reference sequence). CDR3: CASSSGDRDRVFV.

By its share, this clonotype is medium-sized (0.01 to 0.1%). Within a library made for alpha chains, this beta chain is off target, and its count is uninformative. The rearrangement uses TRBV27 and TRBJ1-6; D is ambiguous. CDR3 size: 15 residues. CDR1 and CDR2 (germline): MNHEY, SMNVEV (reference sequence). V shed 9 bases and J shed 9 bases, with 21 bases lying between them. The CDR3 is CASRSTLDGSSPLHF. In nucleotides, the CDR3 is TGTGCCAGTAGGAGTACACTTGATGGGAGTTCACCCCTCCACTTT.

On this clonotype: Within a library made for alpha chains, this beta chain is off target, and its count is uninformative. The V gene is TRBV11-3, the J gene TRBJ2-2; D is undetermined. CDR3 length equals 14 residues. The germline V and J ends were trimmed by 9 bases and 0 bases, with 11 bases remaining between them. Germline V gene sequence: CDR1 SGHNT, CDR2 YENEEA. The CDR3 coding sequence is TGTGCCAGTCGGCTATACGCGAACACCGGGGAGCTGTTTTTT. Translated: CASRLYANTGELFF.